These 24 T cell receptor beta chains came from one sample sequenced in a study of control samples from healthy donors and cancer patients. The repertoire was sequenced with immunoSEQ multiplex PCR; TCRdb's copy has only in-frame clones and lacks some. The table records tens of thousands of clones, about 90% of them present only once. The sample was PBMCs. Receptors were obtained from a woman aged 55-70 years with lung cancer.

This chain joins TRBV11-2 and TRBJ2-2; 8 bases agree with TRBD1. This CDR3 has 18 residues. With V trimmed by 1 base and J by 0 bases, 7 bases remained unmatched. Per the germline V gene, CDR1 is SGHAT and CDR2 is FQNNGV. CDR3 DNA sequence: TGTGCCAGCAGCTTAGGGACAGGGCATATCGCGAACACCGGGGAGCTGTTTTTT. Amino acid sequence: CASSLGTGHIANTGELFF.

The chain has TRBV7-9 and TRBJ2-1, with D tentatively TRBD2 (6 bases). The CDR3 totals 15 residues. From germline, CDR1 is SEHNR and CDR2 FQNEAQ (reference sequence). V lost 3 bases to trimming and J lost 2 bases, with 11 bases between them. The CDR3 DNA follows: TGTGCCAGCAGCTTTAGCGGAGCTCCCTACAATGAGCAGTTCTTC. This gives the protein CASSFSGAPYNEQFF.

This chain connects TRBV23-1 to TRBJ1-5, with D uncertain. TRBV23-1 is annotated as an ORF whose role is uncertain. This CDR3 is built from 15 residues. The V end was cut by 2 bases, the J end by 5 bases, with 13 bases between. The CDR3 DNA reads TGCGCCAGCAGTCAACCGGCCGGCGGAGATCAGCCCCAGCATTTT. Its protein product is CASSQPAGGDQPQHF.

This clone was recorded once. The rearrangement links TRBV7-3 to TRBJ1-2; no clear D. The germline V gene encodes CDR1 SGHTA and CDR2 FQGTGA. The ends were cut back, 1 base at V and 8 bases at J, with 20 bases in the middle. CDR3 length: 16 amino acids. The CDR3 protein is CASSLIGASGSTGYTF. The CDR3 DNA sequence: TGTGCCAGCAGCTTAATTGGTGCGTCGGGGTCTACGGGCTACACCTTC.

This clone was seen only a few times. V gene TRBV5-6 combines with J gene TRBJ1-5; D is unclear. This CDR3 is built from 12 residues. Germline assignment: CDR1 SGHDT and CDR2 YYEEEE. V dropped 0 bases and J dropped 9 bases, with 7 bases sitting between them. The CDR3 sequence: CASSLGTWPQHF. CDR3 nucleotide sequence: TGTGCCAGCAGCTTGGGTACGTGGCCCCAGCATTTT. Complete variable domain (other parts from reference TRBV5-6 and TRBJ1-5): DAGVTQSPTHLIKTRGQQVTLRCSPKSGHDTVSWYQQALGQGPQFIFQYYEEEERQRGNFPDRFSGHQFPNYSSELNVNALLLGDSALYLCASSLGTWPQHFGDGTRLSIL.

V gene TRBV27 combines with J gene TRBJ1-1; D might be TRBD1 (5 bases). With 6 bases removed from V and 4 bases from J, the gap between germline ends came to 12 bases. The germline CDR1 and CDR2 sequences are MNHEY and SMNVEV (reference sequence). The CDR3 spans 13 residues. CDR3 residues: CASRGQGGTEAFF. The CDR3, as DNA: TGTGCCAGCAGGGGTCAGGGTGGCACTGAAGCTTTCTTT.

J is TRBJ2-5 and V is TRBV7-6; TRBD2 matches at 7 bases. CDR1 is SGHVS, CDR2 FNYEAQ, per germline. The length of the CDR3 is 16 residues. V shed 1 base, J shed 6 bases, and the junction held 11 bases outside the gene matches. This chain's CDR3 is CASSLDGGGPGKTQYF. The CDR3, as DNA: TGTGCCAGCAGCTTAGACGGGGGAGGGCCGGGAAAGACCCAGTACTTC. Full variable domain (outside the CDR3, taken from reference TRBV7-6 and TRBJ2-5): GAGVSQSPRYKVTKRGQDVALRCDPISGHVSLYWYRQALGQGPEFLTYFNYEAQQDKSGLPNDRFSAERPEGSISTLTIQRTEQRDSAMYRCASSLDGGGPGKTQYFGPGTRLLVL.

The CDR3 loop is CASSSTGHNSPLHF. The CDR3 bases are TGTGCCAGCAGTTCGACAGGCCATAATTCACCCCTCCACTTT. This rearrangement joins TRBV6-6 to TRBJ1-6, with D possibly being TRBD1 (6 bases). The V gene lost 4 bases and the J gene lost 5 bases, with 9 bases spanning the gap. The CDR3 runs 14 residues. Germline lookup yields CDR1 MNHNY and CDR2 SVGAGI (reference sequence).

This clone showed up just once. The rearrangement uses TRBV7-9 and TRBJ1-1; D ambiguous. This CDR3 comprises 14 residues. Trimming took 2 bases from V and 2 from J, leaving 9 bases between them. The V gene's germline CDR1 is SEHNR and CDR2 FQNEAQ (reference sequence). The CDR3 loop is CASSLQQSNTEAFF. In nucleotides, the CDR3 is TGTGCCAGCAGCTTACAACAGTCAAACACTGAAGCTTTCTTT.

The V gene is TRBV7-2, the J gene TRBJ1-2, with D unclear. CDR1 and CDR2 from the germline V gene are SGHTA and FQGNSA. CDR3 length: 15 amino acids. V dropped 2 bases and J dropped 8 bases, with 18 bases sitting between them. The CDR3 here is CASSLIRWEAGGYTF. CDR3 DNA: TGTGCCAGCAGCTTAATTCGGTGGGAGGCAGGCGGCTACACCTTC.

The chain uses TRBV18 and TRBJ2-3; possible D gene TRBD2, 6 bases. V was clipped by 2 bases and J by 2 bases, with 14 bases between them. The CDR3 runs 16 residues. CDR1 KGHSH and CDR2 LQKENI come from the germline V gene. The CDR3 DNA reads as TGTGCCAGCTCACCAAGTGCCGGGACTTCCACAGATACGCAGTATTTT. Amino acids: CASSPSAGTSTDTQYF.

The CDR3 sequence: CASSVEGADQPQHF. The CDR3 coding sequence is TGTGCCAGCAGCGTAGAGGGGGCCGATCAGCCCCAGCATTTT. The V gene is TRBV9, the J gene TRBJ1-5, with 7 bases that match TRBD1. Germline CDR1 SGDLS, CDR2 YYNGEE. The length of the CDR3 is 14 residues. J gave up 5 bases and V 0 bases, and 2 bases lay outside the gene matches.

This rearrangement joins TRBV5-1 to TRBJ2-3; TRBD2 matches 8 bases. Germline trimming cut 0 bases from V and 0 bases from J; bases unmatched to any gene: 12. Germline loops: CDR1 SGHRS, CDR2 YFSETQ. The CDR3 consists of 19 residues. In nucleotides, the CDR3 is TGCGCCAGCAGCTTGGGATCTTCGGCGGGAGGCTCCAGCACAGATACGCAGTATTTT. Translated, it gives CASSLGSSAGGSSTDTQYF.

This rearrangement joins TRBV5-4 to TRBJ2-1; TRBD1 matches at 8 bases. Germline V gene lookup returns CDR1 SGHNT and CDR2 YYREEE (reference sequence). The CDR3 runs 11 residues. V shed 1 base and J 14 bases; nucleotides not matched to a gene: 2. The CDR3 nucleotides are TGTGCCAGCAGCTTGCAGGGACAGGAGTTCTTC. Its translation is CASSLQGQEFF. Complete variable domain (other parts from reference TRBV5-4 and TRBJ2-1): ETGVTQSPTHLIKTRGQQVTLRCSSQSGHNTVSWYQQALGQGPQFIFQYYREEENGRGNFPPRFSGLQFPNYSSELNVNALELDDSALYLCASSLQGQEFFGPGTRLTVL.

The chain uses TRBV11-2 and TRBJ2-1; D may be TRBD2 (6 bases). Trimming pared 5 bases from V and 4 bases from J, leaving 18 bases between. The CDR3 is 16 amino acids. Germline CDR1 and CDR2: SGHAT and FQNNGV. The CDR3 DNA sequence: TGTGCCAGCAGCCCACGGAGTAGCGGACCATACAATGAGCAGTTCTTC. Translation gives CASSPRSSGPYNEQFF.

The CDR3 DNA sequence: TGTGCCAGCTCACGGATACAGGGGGCTTTAATGAACACTGAAGCTTTCTTT. Translation gives CASSRIQGALMNTEAFF. This rearrangement joins TRBV18 to TRBJ1-1; 9 bases map to TRBD1. CDR3 length: 17 residues. Germline assignment: CDR1 KGHSH and CDR2 LQKENI. V was clipped by 4 bases and J by 0 bases; unmatched bases: 9. The variable domain in full, with the rest retrieved from reference TRBV18 and TRBJ1-1, is NAGVMQNPRHLVRRRGQEARLRCSPMKGHSHVYWYRQLPEEGLKFMVYLQKENIIDESGMPKERFSAEFPKEGPSILRIQQVVRGDSAAYFCASSRIQGALMNTEAFFGQGTRLTVV.

CDR3 coding DNA: TGCGCCAGCAGCCAACGGGCCTCCGATACGCAGTATTTT. As protein: CASSQRASDTQYF. The J gene is TRBJ2-3, the V gene TRBV4-1; D remains ambiguous. Germline CDR1 MGHRA, CDR2 YSYEKL. The CDR3 runs to 13 residues. V was shortened by 2 bases and J by 6 bases, with 9 bases between the two germline ends.

The genes are TRBV7-2 and TRBJ2-3; 7 nucleotides line up with TRBD2. Germline values: CDR1 SGHTA, CDR2 FQGNSA. This CDR3 region has 15 residues. V lost 5 bases and J lost 4; bases outside the gene matches: 9. CDR3: CASSEGGRGPDTQYF. DNA for the CDR3: TGTGCCAGCAGCGAAGGAGGGAGGGGCCCAGATACGCAGTATTTT. Variable domain in full (rest from reference TRBV7-2 and TRBJ2-3): GAGVSQSPSNKVTEKGKDVELRCDPISGHTALYWYRQSLGQGLEFLIYFQGNSAPDKSGLPSDRFSAERTGGSVSTLTIQRTQQEDSAVYLCASSEGGRGPDTQYFGPGTRLTVL.

J is TRBJ1-5 and V is TRBV2; D remains unclear. The V end lost 4 bases, the J end lost 9 bases, and 7 bases lay between the germline ends. Germline CDR1 reads SNHLY; CDR2 reads FYNNEI. CDR3 length: 11 amino acids. The DNA of the CDR3 is TGTGCCAGCAGTGCCAAGGGGCCCCAGCATTTT. It yields the protein CASSAKGPQHF.

The chain is built from TRBV15 and TRBJ1-2; 11 nucleotides agree with TRBD1. Germline trimming cut 3 bases from V and 4 bases from J; bases unmatched to any gene: 7. Germline V lookup: CDR1 LNHNV, CDR2 YYDKDF (reference sequence). The CDR3 runs to 16 residues. CDR3 sequence: CATSRSDRGLIYGYTF. The CDR3 DNA is TGTGCCACCAGCAGGTCGGACAGGGGGCTTATCTATGGCTACACCTTC.

This clone has more than one count but fewer than ten. The chain has TRBV6-4 and TRBJ2-1; 7 positions match TRBD2. The CDR3 runs 12 residues. The trim removed 6 bases at V and 9 bases at J, leaving 5 bases unmatched. Germline CDR1 MRHNA, CDR2 SNTAGT. CDR3 sequence: CASSPGGGEQFF. The CDR3 DNA reads TGTGCCAGCAGCCCTGGGGGGGGTGAGCAGTTCTTC.

The V call is TRBV2, the J call TRBJ1-1, with 8 bases aligning to TRBD1. There are 12 residues in the CDR3. V dropped 8 bases and J dropped 4; count of bases not matched to a gene: 3. CDR1 is SNHLY and CDR2 is FYNNEI in the germline V gene. The CDR3 DNA is TGTGCCAGCCCAACAGGGGGCACTGAAGCTTTCTTT. Encoded protein: CASPTGGTEAFF.

This clone was found a few times. V usage is TRBV13 and J usage is TRBJ1-2, with TRBD1 matching over 8 bases. CDR3 size: 13 residues. Germline CDR1 is PRHDT and CDR2 is FYEKMQ (reference sequence). With 6 bases clipped from V and 4 bases from J, the junction kept 4 bases outside the gene matches. This CDR3 is CASSLGQGYGYTF. In nucleotides, the CDR3 is TGTGCCAGCAGTCTAGGACAGGGCTATGGCTACACCTTC.

The rearrangement uses TRBV29-1 and TRBJ2-3; 8 bases align to TRBD2. Germline V CDR1 and CDR2: SQVTM, ANQGSEA. This CDR3 comprises 13 residues. The trim removed 2 bases at V and 4 bases at J, leaving 2 bases unmatched. CDR3 in amino acids: CSVEKTSADTQYF. CDR3 nucleotide sequence: TGCAGCGTTGAAAAGACTAGCGCAGATACGCAGTATTTT.